Each of the 7 T cell receptor beta chains below was sequenced from the same sample in a study of OX40 agonist ivuxolimab in advanced cancers. Libraries were prepared by immunoSEQ multiplex PCR; TCRdb keeps only in-frame clonotypes and omits some of them. The table records some 130,000 clones, 90% of them present only once. Sequenced material: CD4+ or CD8+ T cells sorted from blood, taken in a trial of the OX40 agonist ivuxolimab. These receptors all come from an adult with an advanced solid tumor such as melanoma, head and neck, liver or kidney cancer.

In nucleotides, the CDR3 is TGTGCCAGCAGTCCCCCGGGATACGAGCAGTACTTC. Its protein is CASSPPGYEQYF. The chain couples TRBV27 to TRBJ2-7; tentative D call: TRBD2 (5 bases). CDR1 and CDR2 (germline): MNHEY, SMNVEV (reference sequence). V was cut by 5 bases and J by 4 bases, with 9 bases left in between. The CDR3 totals 12 residues.

The chain carries TRBV7-8 and TRBJ1-5; D unclear. This CDR3 has 14 residues. V shed 1 base and J shed 4 bases, with 8 bases lying between them. The germline V gene has CDR1 SGHVS and CDR2 FQNEAQ. This chain's CDR3 is CASSLVGGNQPQHF. CDR3 nucleotide sequence: TGTGCCAGCAGCTTAGTGGGAGGGAATCAGCCCCAGCATTTT.

The chain is built from TRBV5-1 and TRBJ1-4; D possibly corresponds to TRBD1 (5 bases). The CDR3 totals 16 residues. V lost 0 bases, J lost 0 bases, and 9 bases lay in between. Germline values: CDR1 SGHRS, CDR2 YFSETQ. The CDR3 spells CASSLGGTPTNEKLFF. In DNA form, the CDR3 reads TGCGCCAGCAGCTTGGGCGGGACCCCAACTAATGAAAAACTGTTTTTT.

The chain joins TRBV11-3 to TRBJ1-3; D not resolved. V was shortened by 1 base and J by 0 bases, with 13 bases between the two germline ends. Germline CDR1 and CDR2: SGHNT and YENEEA. The CDR3 runs 17 residues. The CDR3 coding sequence is TGTGCCAGCAGCTTAGGCTTATTCGGGAACTCTGGAAACACCATATATTTT. It encodes CASSLGLFGNSGNTIYF.

The chain employs TRBV9 and TRBJ2-2; D is unclear. The V and J ends lost 5 bases and 2 bases respectively, with 13 bases between them. Germline V gene sequence: CDR1 SGDLS, CDR2 YYNGEE. The length of the CDR3 is 15 residues. The CDR3 sequence: CASSTDYFNTGELFF. The CDR3 DNA reads TGTGCCAGCAGTACAGATTACTTTAACACCGGGGAGCTGTTTTTT.

Comment on this clone: It is unclear where the CDR3 begins or ends on the DNA, so no DNA is shown, and the CDR3 is as TCRdb lists it. This sequence joins TRBV12-5 and TRBJ1-1. Per germline, CDR1 LGHNT and CDR2 FRNRAP. With termini counted, the CDR3 has 13 amino acids. The CDR3 region is CASGLERETEAFF.

This rearrangement joins TRBV10-1 to TRBJ2-5; D gene ambiguous. The germline gives CDR1 WNHNN, CDR2 SYGVQD (reference sequence). CDR3 size: 12 residues. The germline V and J ends were trimmed by 5 bases and 3 bases, with 7 bases remaining between them. DNA of the CDR3: TGCGCCAGCAGTCCCAACAAAGAGACCCAGTACTTC. As protein: CASSPNKETQYF.